This T cell receptor beta chain was documented in a study of shared T cell receptors in the human thymus. There are a few counts of this clone. Method: immunoSEQ multiplex PCR; TCRdb's copy keeps in-frame clones and lacks some. The repertoire includes fewer than 700,000 clones, around nine tenths of them detected once, and approximately 0.01% sits in the top ten. This CDR3 region has 15 residues. Germline V CDR1 and CDR2: LNHDA, SQIVND (reference sequence). These sequences were also reported in another study, on human thymus T cells. This second report adds: Having corrective surgery for congenital heart defects, healthy Finnish infants were the ones who donated. From resections taken during corrective heart surgery, the thymus tissue was obtained. Thymic and blood repertoires showed apparently biased V and J gene usage. Highly overlapping thymic repertoires in unrelated individuals were reported by related research.

V and J are TRBV19 and TRBJ2-3; D possibly corresponds to TRBD2 (6 bases). Input material: thymocytes. The TCR was taken from a boy under two years old with a congenital heart defect. The CDR3 DNA reads as TGTGCGACTGCGTGGCGGGAAAGAGTCACAGATACGCAGTATTTT. Translated: CATAWRERVTDTQYF.